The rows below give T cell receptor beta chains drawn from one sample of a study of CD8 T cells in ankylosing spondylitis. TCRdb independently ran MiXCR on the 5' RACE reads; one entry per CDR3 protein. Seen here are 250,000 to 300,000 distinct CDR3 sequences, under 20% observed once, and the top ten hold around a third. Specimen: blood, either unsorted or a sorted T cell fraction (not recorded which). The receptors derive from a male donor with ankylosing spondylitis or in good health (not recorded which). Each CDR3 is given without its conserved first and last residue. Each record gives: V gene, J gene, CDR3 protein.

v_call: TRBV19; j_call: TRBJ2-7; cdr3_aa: ASRSSGGYEQY
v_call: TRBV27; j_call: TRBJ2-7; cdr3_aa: ASRPYGWGEQY
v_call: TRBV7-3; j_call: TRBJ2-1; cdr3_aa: ASSQGLAGEQF
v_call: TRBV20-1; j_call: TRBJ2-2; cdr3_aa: SAEGQGGTGELF
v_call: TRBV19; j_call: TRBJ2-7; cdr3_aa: ASRFSTSGSSYEQY
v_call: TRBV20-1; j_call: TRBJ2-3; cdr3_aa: SARDPPSGSTDTQY
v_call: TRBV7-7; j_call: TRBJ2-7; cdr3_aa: ASSLGGPSYEQY
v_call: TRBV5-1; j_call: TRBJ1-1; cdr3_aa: ASRDHRTRNTEAF
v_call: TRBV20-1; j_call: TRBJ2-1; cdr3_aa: SARDEDGRASYNEQF
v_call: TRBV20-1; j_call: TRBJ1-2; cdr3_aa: SADKPGGLDYGYT
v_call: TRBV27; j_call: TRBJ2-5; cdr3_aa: ASSIDRDQETQY
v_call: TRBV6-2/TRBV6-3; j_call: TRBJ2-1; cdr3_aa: ATVLANSYNEQF
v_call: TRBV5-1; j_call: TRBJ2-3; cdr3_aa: ASSLFAPGTELRDTQY
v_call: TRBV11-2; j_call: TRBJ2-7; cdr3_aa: ASSPRPSGLAYEQY
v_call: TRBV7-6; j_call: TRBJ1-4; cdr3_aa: ASSFRGSKKLF
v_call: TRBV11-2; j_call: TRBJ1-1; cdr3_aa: ASSAELNEAF
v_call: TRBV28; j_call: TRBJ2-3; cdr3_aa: ASSSTLAGSADTQY
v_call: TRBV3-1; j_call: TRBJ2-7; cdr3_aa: ASCRTQWGEFNYEQY
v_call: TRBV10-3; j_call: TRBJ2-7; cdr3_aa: AISESSRVSYEQY
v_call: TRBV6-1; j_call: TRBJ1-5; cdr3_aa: ANSFGAGQPQH
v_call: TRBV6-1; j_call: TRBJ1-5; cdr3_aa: ASSELVASTQPQH
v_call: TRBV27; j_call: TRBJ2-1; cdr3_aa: ASSPTKVNEQF
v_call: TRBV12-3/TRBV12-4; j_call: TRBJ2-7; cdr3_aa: ASSFSRDSYEQY
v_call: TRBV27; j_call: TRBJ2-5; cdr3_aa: ASSAVAQETQY
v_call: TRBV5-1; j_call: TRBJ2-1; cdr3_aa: ASSFILGGNEQF
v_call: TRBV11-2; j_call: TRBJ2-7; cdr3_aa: ASSLVSEQY
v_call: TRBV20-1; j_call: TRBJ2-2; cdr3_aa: SAREILAVPDTGELF
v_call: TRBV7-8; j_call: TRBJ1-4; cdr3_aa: ASSVDGVGLTNEKLF
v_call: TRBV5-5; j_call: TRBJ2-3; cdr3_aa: ASTGLAASTDTQY
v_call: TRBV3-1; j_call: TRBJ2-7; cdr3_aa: ASSHSADRSTYEQY
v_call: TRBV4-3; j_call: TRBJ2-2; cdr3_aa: ASSQDQLGSTGELF
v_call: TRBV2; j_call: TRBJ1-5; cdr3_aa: ASSDARGNQPQH